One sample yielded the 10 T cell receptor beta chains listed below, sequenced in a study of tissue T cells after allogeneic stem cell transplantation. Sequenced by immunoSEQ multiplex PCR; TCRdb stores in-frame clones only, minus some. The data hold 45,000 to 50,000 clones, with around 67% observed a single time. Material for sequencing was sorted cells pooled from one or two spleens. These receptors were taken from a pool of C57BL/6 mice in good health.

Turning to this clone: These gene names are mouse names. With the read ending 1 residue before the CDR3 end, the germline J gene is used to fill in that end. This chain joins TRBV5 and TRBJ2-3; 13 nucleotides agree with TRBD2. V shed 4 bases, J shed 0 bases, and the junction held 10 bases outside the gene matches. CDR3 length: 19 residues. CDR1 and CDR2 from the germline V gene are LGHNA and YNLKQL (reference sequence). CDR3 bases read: TGTGCCAGCAGCCGGACTGGGGGGGCGCGCGGAGTTAGTGCAGAAACGCTGTAT. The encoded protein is CASSRTGGARGVSAETLY. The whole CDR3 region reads CASSRTGGARGVSAETLYF.

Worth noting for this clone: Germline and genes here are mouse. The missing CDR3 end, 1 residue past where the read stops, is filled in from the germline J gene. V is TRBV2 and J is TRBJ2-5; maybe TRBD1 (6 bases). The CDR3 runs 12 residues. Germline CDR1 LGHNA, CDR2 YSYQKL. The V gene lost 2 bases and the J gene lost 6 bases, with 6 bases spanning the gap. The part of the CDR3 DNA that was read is TGTGCCAGCAGCCAAACAGGGGACACCCAGTAC. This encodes CASSQTGDTQY. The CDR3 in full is CASSQTGDTQYF.

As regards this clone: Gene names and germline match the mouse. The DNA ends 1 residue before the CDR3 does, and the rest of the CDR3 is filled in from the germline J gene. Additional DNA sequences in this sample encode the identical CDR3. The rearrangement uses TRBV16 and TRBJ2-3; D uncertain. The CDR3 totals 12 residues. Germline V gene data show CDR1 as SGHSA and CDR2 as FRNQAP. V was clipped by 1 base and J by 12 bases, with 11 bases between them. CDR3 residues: CASSLVEETLYF. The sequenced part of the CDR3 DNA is TGTGCAAGCAGCTTAGTAGAGGAGACCCTGTAT.

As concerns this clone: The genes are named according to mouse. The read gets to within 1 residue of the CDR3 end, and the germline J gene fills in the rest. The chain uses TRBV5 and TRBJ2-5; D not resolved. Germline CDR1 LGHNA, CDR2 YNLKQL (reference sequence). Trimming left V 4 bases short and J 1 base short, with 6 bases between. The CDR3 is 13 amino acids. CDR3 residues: CASSLTDQDTQYF. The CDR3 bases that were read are TGTGCCAGCAGCCTTACAGACCAAGACACCCAGTAC.

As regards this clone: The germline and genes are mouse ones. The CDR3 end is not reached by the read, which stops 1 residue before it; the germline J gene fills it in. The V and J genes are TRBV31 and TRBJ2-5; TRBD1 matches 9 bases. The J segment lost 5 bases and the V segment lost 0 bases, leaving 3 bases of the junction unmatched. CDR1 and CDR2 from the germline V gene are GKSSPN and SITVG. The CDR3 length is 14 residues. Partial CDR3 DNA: TGTGCCTGGAGTCTAAAGGACAGGGGAGACACCCAGTAC. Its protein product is CAWSLKDRGDTQY. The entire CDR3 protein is CAWSLKDRGDTQYF.

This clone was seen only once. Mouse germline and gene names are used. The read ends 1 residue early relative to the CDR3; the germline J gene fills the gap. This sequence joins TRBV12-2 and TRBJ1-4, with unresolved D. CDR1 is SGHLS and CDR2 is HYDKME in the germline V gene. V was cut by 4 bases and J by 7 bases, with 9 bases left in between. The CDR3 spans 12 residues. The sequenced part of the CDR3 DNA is TGTGCCAGCTCCCAAGGAGTCGAAAGATTATTT. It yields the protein CASSQGVERLF. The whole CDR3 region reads CASSQGVERLFF.

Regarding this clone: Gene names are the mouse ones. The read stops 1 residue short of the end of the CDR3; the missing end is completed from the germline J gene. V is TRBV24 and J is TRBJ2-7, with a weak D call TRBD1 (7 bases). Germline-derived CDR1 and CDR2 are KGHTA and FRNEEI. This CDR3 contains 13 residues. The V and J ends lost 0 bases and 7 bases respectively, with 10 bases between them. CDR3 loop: CASSLYRGREQYF. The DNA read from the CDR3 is TGTGCCAGCAGTCTGTATAGGGGGCGGGAACAGTAC.

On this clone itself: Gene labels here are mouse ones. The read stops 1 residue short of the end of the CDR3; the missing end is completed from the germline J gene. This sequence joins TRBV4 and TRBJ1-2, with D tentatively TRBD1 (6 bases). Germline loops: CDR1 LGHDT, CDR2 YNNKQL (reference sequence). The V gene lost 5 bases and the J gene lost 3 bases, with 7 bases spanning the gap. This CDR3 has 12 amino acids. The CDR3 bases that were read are TGTGCCAGCAGCCGGACAGACTCCGACTACACC. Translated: CASSRTDSDYT. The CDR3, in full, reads CASSRTDSDYTF.

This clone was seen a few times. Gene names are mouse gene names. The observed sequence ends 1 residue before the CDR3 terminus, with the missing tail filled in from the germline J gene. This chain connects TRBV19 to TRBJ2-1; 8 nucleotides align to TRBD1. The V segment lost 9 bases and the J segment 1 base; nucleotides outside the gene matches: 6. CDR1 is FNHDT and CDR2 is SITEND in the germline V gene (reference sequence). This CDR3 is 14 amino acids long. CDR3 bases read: TGTGCCACCGGTCCAGGGGGCAACTATGCTGAGCAGTTC. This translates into CATGPGGNYAEQF. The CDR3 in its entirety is CATGPGGNYAEQFF.

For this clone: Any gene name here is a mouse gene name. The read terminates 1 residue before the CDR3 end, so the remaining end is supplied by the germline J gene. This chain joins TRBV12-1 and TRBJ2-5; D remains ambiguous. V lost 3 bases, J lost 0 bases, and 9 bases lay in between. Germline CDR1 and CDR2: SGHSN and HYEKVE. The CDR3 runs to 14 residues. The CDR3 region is CASSSTINQDTQYF. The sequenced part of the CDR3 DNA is TGTGCCAGCTCTTCGACAATTAACCAAGACACCCAGTAC.